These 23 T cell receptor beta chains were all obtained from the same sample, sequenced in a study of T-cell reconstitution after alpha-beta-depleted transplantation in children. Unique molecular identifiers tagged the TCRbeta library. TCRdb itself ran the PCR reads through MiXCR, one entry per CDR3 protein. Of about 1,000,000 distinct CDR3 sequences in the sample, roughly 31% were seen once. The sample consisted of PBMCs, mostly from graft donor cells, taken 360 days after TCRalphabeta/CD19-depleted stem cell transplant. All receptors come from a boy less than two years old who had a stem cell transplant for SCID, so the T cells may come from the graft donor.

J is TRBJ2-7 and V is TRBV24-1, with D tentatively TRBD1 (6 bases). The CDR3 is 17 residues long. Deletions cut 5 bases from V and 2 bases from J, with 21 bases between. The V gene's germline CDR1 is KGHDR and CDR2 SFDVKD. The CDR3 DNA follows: TGTGCCACCAGTGGTCTCCCTCCCAGGGGCTCTCCCTACGAGCAGTACTTC. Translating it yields CATSGLPPRGSPYEQYF.

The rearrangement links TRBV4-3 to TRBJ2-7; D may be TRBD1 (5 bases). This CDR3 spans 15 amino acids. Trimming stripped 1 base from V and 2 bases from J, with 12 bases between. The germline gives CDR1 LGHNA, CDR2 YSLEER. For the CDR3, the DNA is TGCGCCAGCAGCCAAGCCAGGGTGGGTCCCTACGAGCAGTACTTC. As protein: CASSQARVGPYEQYF.

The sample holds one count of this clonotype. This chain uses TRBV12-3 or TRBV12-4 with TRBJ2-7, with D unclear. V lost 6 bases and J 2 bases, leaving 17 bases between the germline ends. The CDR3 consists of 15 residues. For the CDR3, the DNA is TGTGCCAGCAGCCATACGGAGTGGGGAACCTACGAGCAGTACTTC. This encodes CASSHTEWGTYEQYF.

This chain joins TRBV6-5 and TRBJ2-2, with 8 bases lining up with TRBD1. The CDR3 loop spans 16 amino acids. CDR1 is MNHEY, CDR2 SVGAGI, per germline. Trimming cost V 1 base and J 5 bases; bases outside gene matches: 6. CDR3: CASSYWQGAFTGELFF. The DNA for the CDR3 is TGTGCCAGCAGTTACTGGCAGGGGGCTTTTACCGGGGAGCTGTTTTTT.

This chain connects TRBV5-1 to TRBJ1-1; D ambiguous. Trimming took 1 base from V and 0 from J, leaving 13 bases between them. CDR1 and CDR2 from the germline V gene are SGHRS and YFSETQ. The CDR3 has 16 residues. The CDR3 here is CASSLNRALMNTEAFF. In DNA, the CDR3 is TGCGCCAGCAGCTTGAACCGAGCCTTAATGAACACTGAAGCTTTCTTT.

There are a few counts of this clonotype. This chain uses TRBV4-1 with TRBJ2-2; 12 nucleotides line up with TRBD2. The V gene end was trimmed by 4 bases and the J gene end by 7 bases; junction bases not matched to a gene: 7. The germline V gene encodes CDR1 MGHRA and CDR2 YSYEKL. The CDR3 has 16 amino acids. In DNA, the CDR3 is TGCGCCAGCAGCCGACCACTAGCGGGGGGTCTCGGGGAGCTGTTTTTT. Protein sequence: CASSRPLAGGLGELFF.

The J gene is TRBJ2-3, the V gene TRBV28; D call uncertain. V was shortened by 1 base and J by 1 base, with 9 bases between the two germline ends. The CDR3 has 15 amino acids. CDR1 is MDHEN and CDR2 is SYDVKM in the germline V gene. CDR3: CASSLFGSGTDTQYF. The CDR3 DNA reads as TGTGCCAGCAGTTTATTCGGCAGTGGCACAGATACGCAGTATTTT.

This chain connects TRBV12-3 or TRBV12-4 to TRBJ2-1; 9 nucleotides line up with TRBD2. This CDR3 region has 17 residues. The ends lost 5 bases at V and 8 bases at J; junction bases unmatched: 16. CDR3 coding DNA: TGTGCCAGCAGTCCCGGGCGGGGGGGCCTCGGGTGGGATGAGCAGTTCTTC. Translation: CASSPGRGGLGWDEQFF.

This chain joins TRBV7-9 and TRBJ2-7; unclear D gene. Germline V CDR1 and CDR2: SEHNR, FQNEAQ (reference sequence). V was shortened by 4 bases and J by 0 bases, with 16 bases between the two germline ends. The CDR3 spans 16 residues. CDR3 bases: TGTGCCAGCAGCTCACCCGACCGATTCCACTCCTACGAGCAGTACTTC. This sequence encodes CASSSPDRFHSYEQYF.

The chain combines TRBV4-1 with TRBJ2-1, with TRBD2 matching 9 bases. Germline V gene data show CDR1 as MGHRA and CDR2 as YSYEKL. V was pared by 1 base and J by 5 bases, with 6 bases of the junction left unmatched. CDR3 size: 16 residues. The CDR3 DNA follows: TGCGCCAGCAGCCAAGGGCGGGGGGGGCGTCACAATGAGCAGTTCTTC. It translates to CASSQGRGGRHNEQFF.

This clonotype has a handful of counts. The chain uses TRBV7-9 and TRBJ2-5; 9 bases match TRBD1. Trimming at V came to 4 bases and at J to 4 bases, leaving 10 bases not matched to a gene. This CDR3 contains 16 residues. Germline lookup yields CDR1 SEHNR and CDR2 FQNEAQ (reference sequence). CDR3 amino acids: CASSSGTGSAGETQYF. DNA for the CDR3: TGTGCCAGCAGCTCCGGGACAGGGTCCGCCGGAGAGACCCAGTACTTC.

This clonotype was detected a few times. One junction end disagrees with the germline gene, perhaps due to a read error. CDR3 nucleotides: TGCAGCGCCGACAGGGCGAACACTGAAGCTCTCTTT. This translates into CSADRANTEALF. This sequence joins TRBV29-1 and TRBJ1-1, with 7 bases matching TRBD1. There are 12 residues in the CDR3. Germline V gives CDR1 SQVTM, CDR2 ANQGSEA.

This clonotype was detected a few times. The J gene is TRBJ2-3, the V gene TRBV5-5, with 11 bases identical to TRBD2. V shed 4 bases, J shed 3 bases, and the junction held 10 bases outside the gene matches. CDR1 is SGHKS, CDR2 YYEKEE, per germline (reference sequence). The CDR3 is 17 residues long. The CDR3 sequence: CASSPVKASGGTDTQYF. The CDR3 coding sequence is TGTGCCAGCAGCCCCGTGAAGGCTAGCGGGGGGACAGATACGCAGTATTTT. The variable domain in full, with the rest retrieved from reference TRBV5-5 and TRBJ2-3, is DAGVTQSPTHLIKTRGQQVTLRCSPISGHKSVSWYQQVLGQGPQFIFQYYEKEERGRGNFPDRFSARQFPNYSSELNVNALLLGDSALYLCASSPVKASGGTDTQYFGPGTRLTVL.

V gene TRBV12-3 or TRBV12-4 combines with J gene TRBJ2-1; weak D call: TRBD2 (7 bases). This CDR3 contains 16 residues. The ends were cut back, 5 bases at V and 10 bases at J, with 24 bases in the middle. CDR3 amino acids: CASSPAGAGRVREQFF. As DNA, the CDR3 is TGTGCCAGCAGTCCCGCGGGGGCCGGCCGGGTGAGAGAGCAGTTCTTC.

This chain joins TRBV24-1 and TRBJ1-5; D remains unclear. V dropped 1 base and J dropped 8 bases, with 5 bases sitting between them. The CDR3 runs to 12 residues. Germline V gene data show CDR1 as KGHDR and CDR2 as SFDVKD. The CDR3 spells CATSDLGEPQHF. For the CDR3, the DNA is TGTGCCACCAGTGATTTAGGAGAGCCCCAGCATTTT.

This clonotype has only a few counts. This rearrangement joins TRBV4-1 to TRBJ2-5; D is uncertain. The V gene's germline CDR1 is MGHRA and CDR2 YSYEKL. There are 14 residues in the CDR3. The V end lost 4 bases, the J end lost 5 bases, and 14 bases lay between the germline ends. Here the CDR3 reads CASSPQTRNETQYF. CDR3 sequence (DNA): TGCGCCAGCAGCCCCCAGACAAGGAATGAGACCCAGTACTTC.

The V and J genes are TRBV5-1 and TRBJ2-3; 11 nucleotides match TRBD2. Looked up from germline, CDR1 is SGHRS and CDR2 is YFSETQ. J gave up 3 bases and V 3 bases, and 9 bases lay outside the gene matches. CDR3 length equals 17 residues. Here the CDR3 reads CASSSPLSSGGTDTQYF. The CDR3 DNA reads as TGCGCCAGCAGCTCCCCGCTTTCTAGCGGGGGGACAGATACGCAGTATTTT.

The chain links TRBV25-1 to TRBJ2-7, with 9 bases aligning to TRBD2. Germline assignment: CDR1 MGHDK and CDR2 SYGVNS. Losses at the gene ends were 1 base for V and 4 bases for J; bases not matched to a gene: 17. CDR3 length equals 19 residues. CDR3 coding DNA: TGTGCCAGCAGTGAATTTGAGGTGAGGGCCGCTAGCGGGAAATACGAGCAGTACTTC. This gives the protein CASSEFEVRAASGKYEQYF.

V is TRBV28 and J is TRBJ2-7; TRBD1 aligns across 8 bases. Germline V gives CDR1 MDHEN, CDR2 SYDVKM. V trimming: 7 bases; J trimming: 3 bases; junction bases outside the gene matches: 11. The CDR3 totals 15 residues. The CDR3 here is CASTDRTGIYYEQYF. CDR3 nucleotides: TGTGCCAGCACCGATAGGACAGGGATCTACTACGAGCAGTACTTC.

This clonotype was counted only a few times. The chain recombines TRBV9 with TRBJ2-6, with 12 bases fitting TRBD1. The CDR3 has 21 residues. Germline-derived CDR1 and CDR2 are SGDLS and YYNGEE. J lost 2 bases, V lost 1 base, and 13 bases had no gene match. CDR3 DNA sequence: TGTGCCAGCAGCGTAAAGAGAAGCGGGGACAGGGGGCCCGCTGGGGCCAACGTCCTGACTTTC. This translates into CASSVKRSGDRGPAGANVLTF.

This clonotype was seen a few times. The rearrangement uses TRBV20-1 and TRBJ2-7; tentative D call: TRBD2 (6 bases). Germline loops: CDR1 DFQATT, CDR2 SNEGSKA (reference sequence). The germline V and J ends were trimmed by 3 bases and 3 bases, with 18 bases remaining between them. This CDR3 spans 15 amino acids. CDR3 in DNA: TGCAGTGCTAGTAGCGGAGACAGAGGTAGCTACGAGCAGTACTTC. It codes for CSASSGDRGSYEQYF.

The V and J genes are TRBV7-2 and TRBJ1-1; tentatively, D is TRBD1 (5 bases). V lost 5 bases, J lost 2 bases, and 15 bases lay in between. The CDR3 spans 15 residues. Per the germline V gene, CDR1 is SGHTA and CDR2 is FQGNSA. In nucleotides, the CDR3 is TGTGCCAGCAGCCCGGACAAGTTAGGAAACACTGAAGCTTTCTTT. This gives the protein CASSPDKLGNTEAFF.

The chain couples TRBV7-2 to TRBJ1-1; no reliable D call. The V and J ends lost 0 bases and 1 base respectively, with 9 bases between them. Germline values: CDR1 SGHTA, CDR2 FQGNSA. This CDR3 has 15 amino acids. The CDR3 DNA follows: TGTGCCAGCAGCTTAGCAGGGATACGGAACACTGAAGCTTTCTTT. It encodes CASSLAGIRNTEAFF.